This TCR beta chain stems from a study of blood T cells in healthy people across ages. Notes on the study in general: Naive CD4+ cells and diversity were both higher in long-lived donors than in aged donors. Unsorted PBMCs prevented conclusive naive versus antigen-experienced comparison. Observed TCR beta diversity per million T cells went down as age went up. This fall followed a roughly linear course with age.

The count of this clonotype is one. The antigen remains undetermined. Sample-barcoded 5' priming and a J-beta primer mix drove a second PCR of about 6 to 12 cycles. Each cDNA molecule was tagged by a template-switch adaptor with 12 random nucleotides. TCRdb independently ran MiXCR on the 5' RACE reads; one entry per CDR3 protein. The sample has approximately 810,000 distinct CDR3 sequences, less than 35% seen once. The sequence was obtained from a woman aged 80 or over in good health. The sample taken for sequencing was blood.

DNA for the CDR3: TGTGCCAGCAGTCGGTCAGCCACCTCACCCCTCCACTTT. Its protein is CASSRSATSPLHF. The chain combines TRBV5-6 with TRBJ1-6; no clear D gene. Germline assignment: CDR1 SGHDT and CDR2 YYEEEE. The CDR3 contains 13 residues. V lost 5 bases and J 10 bases, leaving 13 bases between the germline ends. Full variable domain (outside the CDR3, taken from reference TRBV5-6 and TRBJ1-6): DAGVTQSPTHLIKTRGQQVTLRCSPKSGHDTVSWYQQALGQGPQFIFQYYEEEERQRGNFPDRFSGHQFPNYSSELNVNALLLGDSALYLCASSRSATSPLHFGNGTRLTVT.